This T cell receptor beta chain was captured by sequencing in a study of blood T cell repertoires in COVID-19. The wider study: Italy, Spain and the United States were the sources of the convalescent and acute COVID-19 samples. The cDNA or gDNA used as material had been derived from T cells, B-cell-depleted T cells, or PBMCs.

Authors' processing steps: Cell counts per sample came from amplifying reference gene primers. Method: immunoSEQ multiplex PCR; TCRdb's copy keeps in-frame clones and lacks some. The V and J calls and clone size come from that table; D and trimming were worked out from the DNA. Among 200,000 or so clones listed, approximately 84% were seen once. J was trimmed by 4 bases and V by 3 bases; bases with no gene match: 6. The CDR3 has 15 amino acids. The V gene's germline CDR1 is SGDLS and CDR2 YYNGEE. The TCR comes from a man aged 50-59 years with acute or convalescent COVID-19. V usage is TRBV9 and J usage is TRBJ1-3; 8 bases agree with TRBD1. The sample comprised peripheral blood. Written as DNA, the CDR3 is TGTGCCAGCAGCGCAGGGGGCCCCACCGGAAACACCATATATTTT. As protein: CASSAGGPTGNTIYF.